Reported below is one TCR beta chain. This clonotype was found many times. This receptor's antigen is unknown. Base qualities are not provided; no much larger clone lies one nucleotide away. The TCR beta CDR3 regions were amplified from RNA transcripts. The TCR CDR3 was subjected to a first round of RT-PCR using the HTBI primer set and the Qiagen OneStep RT-PCR kit. The libraries were constructed in a second round of multiplex PCR and then size-selected and purified. Libraries were sequenced paired-end with 100 bp reads on an Illumina HiSeq2000. Per the authors' processing: SOAPnuke was used to process the raw data, removing reads that contained adapters or uncalled bases, had a mean Phred below 15, or lacked an exact match to the constant primer or identifier. High-quality paired reads were merged using COPE v1.2.5, and each unique nucleotide sequence was defined as a clonotype. MiTCR v1.1 was used to align the clonotypes against IMGT TRBV, TRBD and TRBJ reference segments. The analysis included only V-J combinations with a frequency above 0.0001, which together covered around 99% of the repertoires. The TCS score was defined as F50 (clonal expansion) divided by E x V (chaos), with BLOSUM62-based TCRdist calculated between CDR3 peptides within each V-J. Welch's t-statistics and random forest reduced just over 500 V-J features to 13, which were used in a naive Bayes classifier (R e1071). The raw public reads went through TCRdb reprocessing: fastp at Q25, MiXCR clone calling, in-frame beta chains kept. Identical CDR3 proteins give one entry, which carries the most common genes and DNA. The authors' filters were not applied to this entry. The sample profile shows around 600,000 distinct CDR3 sequences; 13% to 15% of them were found once. Around an eighth of the sample is taken by the ten largest.

The data stem from a study of T cells in Graves' hyperthyroidism and ophthalmopathy (dated by TCRdb to about 2019). With respect to the entire study: Peripheral blood was sampled at the time of initial diagnosis, prior to any treatment. TCR V-J signatures able to tell the groups apart were searched for in a discovery cohort of 100 or so patients, of whom over 40 had Graves' ophthalmopathy and around 57 had stable Graves' hyperthyroidism. Prospective prediction of ophthalmopathy was tested in an independent validation cohort of fewer than 20 hyperthyroidism patients and 15 to 17 patients who later progressed to ophthalmopathy. The 100 discovery patients were randomly split 7:3 into training and test sets. In addition, the study compared T-cell repertoires in thyroid tissue and in blood from several Graves' hyperthyroidism patients. Following sampling, methimazole starting at 30 mg daily was given to hyperthyroidism patients, and high-dose intravenous methylprednisolone was given to ophthalmopathy patients. According to the paper, TCR Vbeta CDR3 sequencing was carried out on 135 peripheral blood samples, which came from fewer than 50 ophthalmopathy, 70 to 80 hyperthyroidism and about 17 progressor patients. Points the paper makes about the study in general: Ophthalmopathy was separated from stable hyperthyroidism by a 13 V-J signature model, with 85% to 90% sensitivity and about 81% specificity obtained in cross-validation and 80%/75% obtained in testing. Most expanded thyroid clonotypes (frequency above 0.001) were also detected in blood, a finding suggesting that blood repertoires may reflect thyroid immune responses. Sample size was not statistically predetermined, and investigators were not blinded to group allocation. In validation, the model predicted progression to ophthalmopathy with over 65% sensitivity and less than 75% specificity, a median of 6.5 months before onset.

Moderately to severely active disease, a Clinical Activity Score of at least 3, a NOSPECS grade of at least 4, and a duration under 3 months were present in ophthalmopathy patients. Any patient with an uncontrolled infection, another autoimmune disease, pregnancy or lactation was excluded. Diagnoses relied on clinical symptoms, serum thyroxine and TRAb, thyroid ultrasound and orbital computed tomography. Ficoll-Paque density gradient centrifugation was used to isolate PBMCs from around 9.1 ml of fresh peripheral blood. Total RNA was extracted using Trizol reagent, and RNA quality was assessed on an Agilent 2100 Bioanalyzer. The sample comprised blood. This TCR was recovered from a woman in her forties or fifties with Graves' ophthalmopathy.

At the DNA level, the sequence is TGTGCCAGCAGCTTAGGGAGCCGGTCCGGGGTTGGGATAACTAGCACAGATACGCAGTATTTT. It is translated as CASSLGSRSGVGITSTDTQYF. The rearranged segments are TRBV7-2 and TRBJ2-3; a tentative D call is TRBD2 (5 bases match). Including the terminal cysteine and phenylalanine, the CDR3 comprises 21 residues. The DNA shown is the 63-base CDR3, in frame from base 1. Deletion took 1 base off V and 0 bases off J, with a span of 26 bases between the germline ends. According to the germline V gene, CDR1 reads SGHTA and CDR2 reads FQGNSA.